This is a list of T cell receptor beta chains from one sample in a study of read filtering for tumor transcriptome and immune sequencing. TCRdb reprocessed the reads with MiXCR, giving one entry per CDR3 protein. The data show roughly 82,000 distinct CDR3 sequences, with roughly an eighth seen just once and approximately 15% held by the top ten. Sequenced input: a population of CD138-negative cells sorted from bone marrow. These receptors all stem from a donor aged 40 or older with multiple myeloma. CDR3s include the opening cysteine and the closing phenylalanine or tryptophan. The size field is filled for only some rows; it gives once, few, many or a size class.

j_gene: TRBJ2-1
v_gene: TRBV19
abundance: many
CDR3aa: CASSERTGFYNEQFF

j_gene: TRBJ2-3
v_gene: TRBV28
abundance: many
CDR3aa: CASSSPAGTSTDTQYF

j_gene: TRBJ2-3
v_gene: TRBV7-9
abundance: many
CDR3aa: CASSSRDRITDTQYF

j_gene: TRBJ2-5
v_gene: TRBV20-1
abundance: many
CDR3aa: CSAPLGGSQIETQYF

j_gene: TRBJ2-2
v_gene: TRBV29-1
abundance: many
CDR3aa: CSVGPQGVNTGELFF

j_gene: TRBJ2-3
v_gene: TRBV2
abundance: many
CDR3aa: CASSESLDTQYF

j_gene: TRBJ1-2
v_gene: TRBV11-2
abundance: many
CDR3aa: CASSPAATYYGYTF

j_gene: TRBJ1-2
v_gene: TRBV28
abundance: many
CDR3aa: CASSFIDGNYGYTF

j_gene: TRBJ1-2
v_gene: TRBV29-1
abundance: many
CDR3aa: CSVEGLLRGYGYTF

j_gene: TRBJ2-3
v_gene: TRBV20-1
abundance: many
CDR3aa: CSPQNSLGTDTQYF

j_gene: TRBJ2-3
v_gene: TRBV5-1
abundance: many
CDR3aa: CASSFRTSESPDTQYF

j_gene: TRBJ1-2
v_gene: TRBV2
abundance: -
CDR3aa: CASSGDGSLYGYTF

j_gene: TRBJ2-5
v_gene: TRBV5-1
abundance: -
CDR3aa: CASSPDRGETQYF

j_gene: TRBJ1-5
v_gene: TRBV5-5
abundance: few
CDR3aa: CASSLAGGSNQPQHF

j_gene: TRBJ1-4
v_gene: TRBV27
abundance: few
CDR3aa: CASSTGQGAFEKLFF

j_gene: TRBJ1-4
v_gene: TRBV2
abundance: many
CDR3aa: CASILETAANEKLFF

j_gene: TRBJ2-2
v_gene: TRBV20-1
abundance: few
CDR3aa: CSARDRRGPTGELFF

j_gene: TRBJ2-3
v_gene: TRBV5-1
abundance: many
CDR3aa: CASSLVGGPSTDTQYF

j_gene: TRBJ2-7
v_gene: TRBV7-9
abundance: many
CDR3aa: CASSLGAPAYEQYF

j_gene: TRBJ2-1
v_gene: TRBV7-8
abundance: many
CDR3aa: CASSLFGNEQFF

j_gene: TRBJ1-2
v_gene: TRBV7-9
abundance: many
CDR3aa: CASQVHYYGYTF

j_gene: TRBJ2-1
v_gene: TRBV7-3
abundance: many
CDR3aa: CASATGGRGEQFF

j_gene: TRBJ2-3
v_gene: TRBV7-2
abundance: few
CDR3aa: CASSTDRADTQYF

j_gene: TRBJ2-5
v_gene: TRBV18
abundance: -
CDR3aa: CASSPNRVETQYF

j_gene: TRBJ2-1
v_gene: TRBV12-3/TRBV12-4
abundance: -
CDR3aa: CASSAATSGGSNEQFF

j_gene: TRBJ2-1
v_gene: TRBV7-8
abundance: many
CDR3aa: CASSYRDRVKDEQFF

j_gene: TRBJ1-4
v_gene: TRBV6-5
abundance: few
CDR3aa: CASSYGQQLFF

j_gene: TRBJ1-1
v_gene: TRBV20-1
abundance: many
CDR3aa: CSARRLGQGGTEAFF

j_gene: TRBJ2-1
v_gene: TRBV2
abundance: many
CDR3aa: CASSPDYNEQFF

j_gene: TRBJ2-1
v_gene: TRBV14
abundance: many
CDR3aa: CASSHDTDSFPSALYNEQFF

j_gene: TRBJ2-1
v_gene: TRBV29-1
abundance: many
CDR3aa: CSLWDGRNNFF

j_gene: TRBJ1-1
v_gene: TRBV4-1
abundance: -
CDR3aa: CASSPREGGTEVFF

j_gene: TRBJ2-1
v_gene: TRBV5-1
abundance: -
CDR3aa: CASSLVAGHYNEQFF

j_gene: TRBJ2-3
v_gene: TRBV7-2
abundance: many
CDR3aa: CASSARYTDTQYF

j_gene: TRBJ1-1
v_gene: TRBV11-2
abundance: many
CDR3aa: CASSLGQGSGTEAFF

j_gene: TRBJ1-5
v_gene: TRBV20-1
abundance: many
CDR3aa: CSAPYTGTDQPQHF

j_gene: TRBJ2-2
v_gene: TRBV7-3
abundance: many
CDR3aa: CASSISSGSNTGELFF

j_gene: TRBJ2-7
v_gene: TRBV4-1
abundance: many
CDR3aa: CASSQAGQGLDYEQYF

j_gene: TRBJ2-7
v_gene: TRBV9
abundance: many
CDR3aa: CASSPRDRSMEQYF

j_gene: TRBJ2-1
v_gene: TRBV5-1
abundance: -
CDR3aa: CASSRQLSGQSYSEQFF

j_gene: TRBJ2-1
v_gene: TRBV7-9
abundance: few
CDR3aa: CASSLASSGAYNEQFF

j_gene: TRBJ2-7
v_gene: TRBV7-9
abundance: many
CDR3aa: CASSFTGEYEQYF

j_gene: TRBJ1-1
v_gene: TRBV30
abundance: many
CDR3aa: CAWSVVGGGGVRTEAFF

j_gene: TRBJ2-7
v_gene: TRBV21-1
abundance: many
CDR3aa: CASTPGTWNYEQYF

j_gene: TRBJ2-3
v_gene: TRBV7-9
abundance: many
CDR3aa: CASSYGALGADTQYF

j_gene: TRBJ1-1
v_gene: TRBV28
abundance: many
CDR3aa: CASSLRRYTEAFF

j_gene: TRBJ1-1
v_gene: TRBV18
abundance: many
CDR3aa: CASAEEGGDTEAFF

j_gene: TRBJ2-5
v_gene: TRBV6-1
abundance: many
CDR3aa: CASSEMPRGQETQYF

j_gene: TRBJ1-4
v_gene: TRBV28
abundance: many
CDR3aa: CASSLEAPNEKLFF

j_gene: TRBJ2-3
v_gene: TRBV28
abundance: -
CDR3aa: CAGSLRSYGRARDTQYF